This paragraph covers one TCR beta chain sequence. Antigen: not known. Germline CDR1 is LGHNA and CDR2 is YSLEER. After removal of 4 bases from V and 7 bases from J, the junction contained 9 bases not matched to a gene. This CDR3 is 17 amino acids long. The PCR ran on 60 Vbeta and 13 Jbeta primers. TCRdb keeps only in-frame clones here, not all; method: immunoSEQ multiplex PCR. The profile shows some 190,000 clones, 75% to 85% of them singletons. These data originate in a study of cytomegalovirus exposure and HLA in healthy donors. Whole-study results and caveats: The study listed roughly 150 cytomegalovirus-associated TCR beta chains.

Sequenced material: PBMCs. The chain employs TRBV4-3 and TRBJ2-1, with 14 bases lining up with TRBD2. The sequence was obtained from a woman in her twenties or thirties in good health and CMV-seropositive. DNA of the CDR3: TGCGCCAGCAGCCTGGGGACTAGCGGGGGCCGGATGAATGAGCAGTTCTTC. It is translated as CASSLGTSGGRMNEQFF.